This TCR beta chain was identified during a study of PD-1 blockade in classical Hodgkin lymphoma. Notes on the study in general: Exclusion removed patients who began nivolumab under 1 year after ASCT. Unlike CD8+ TCR diversity, which did not rise significantly by C4D1, CD4+ TCR diversity did.

Regarding this clone: Antigen specificity is unknown.

The protocol was immunoSEQ multiplex PCR, while the TCRdb copy is restricted to in-frame clones and leaves out a portion. The sample includes tens of thousands of clones, more than 75% of them seen just once. The time point is: cycle 4 day 1 (C4D1), after five to seven weeks of nivolumab. Each of the patients experienced relapse following autologous stem cell transplantation, and their brentuximab vedotin exposure differed. The TCR originated in a human donor with classical Hodgkin lymphoma. The sequenced sample was peripheral blood mononuclear cells (PBMCs), obtained before the fourth cycle of nivolumab.

The CDR3 spells CASSLNRGPNYGYTF. Written as DNA, the CDR3 is TGCGCCAGCAGCTTGAACAGGGGGCCTAACTATGGCTACACCTTC. The chain combines TRBV5-1 with TRBJ1-2; 9 bases agree with TRBD1. Losses at the gene ends were 1 base for V and 0 bases for J; bases not matched to a gene: 1. The germline V gene has CDR1 SGHRS and CDR2 YFSETQ. The CDR3 runs 15 residues.